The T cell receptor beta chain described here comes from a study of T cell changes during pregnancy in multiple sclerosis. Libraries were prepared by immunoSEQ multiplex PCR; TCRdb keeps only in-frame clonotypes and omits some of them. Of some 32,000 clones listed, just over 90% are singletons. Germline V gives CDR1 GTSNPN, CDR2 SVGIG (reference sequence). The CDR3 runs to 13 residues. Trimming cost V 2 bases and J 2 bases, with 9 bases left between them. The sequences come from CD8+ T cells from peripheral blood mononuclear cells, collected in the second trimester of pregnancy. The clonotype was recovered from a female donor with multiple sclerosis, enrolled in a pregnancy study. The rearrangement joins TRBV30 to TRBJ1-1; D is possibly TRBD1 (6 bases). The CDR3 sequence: CAWSYRENTEAFF. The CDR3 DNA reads TGTGCCTGGAGTTACAGGGAAAACACTGAAGCTTTCTTT. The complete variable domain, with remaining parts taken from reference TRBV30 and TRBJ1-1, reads SQTIHQWPATLVQPVGSPLSLECTVEGTSNPNLYWYRQAAGRGLQLLFYSVGIGQISSEVPQNLSASRPQDRQFILSSKKLLLSDSGFYLCAWSYRENTEAFFGQGTRLTVV.